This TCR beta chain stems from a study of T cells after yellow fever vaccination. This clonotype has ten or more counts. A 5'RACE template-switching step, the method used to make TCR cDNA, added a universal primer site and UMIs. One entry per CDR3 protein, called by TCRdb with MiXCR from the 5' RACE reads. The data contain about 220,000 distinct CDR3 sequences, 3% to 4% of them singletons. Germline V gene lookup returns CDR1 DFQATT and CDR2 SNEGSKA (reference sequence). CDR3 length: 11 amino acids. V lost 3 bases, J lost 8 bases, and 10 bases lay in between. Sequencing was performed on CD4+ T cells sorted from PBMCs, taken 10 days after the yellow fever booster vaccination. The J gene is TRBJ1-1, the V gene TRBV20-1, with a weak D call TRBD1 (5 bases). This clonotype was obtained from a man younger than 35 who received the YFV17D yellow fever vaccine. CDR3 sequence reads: CSASQGREAFF. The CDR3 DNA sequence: TGCAGTGCTAGTCAGGGCCGGGAAGCTTTCTTT.